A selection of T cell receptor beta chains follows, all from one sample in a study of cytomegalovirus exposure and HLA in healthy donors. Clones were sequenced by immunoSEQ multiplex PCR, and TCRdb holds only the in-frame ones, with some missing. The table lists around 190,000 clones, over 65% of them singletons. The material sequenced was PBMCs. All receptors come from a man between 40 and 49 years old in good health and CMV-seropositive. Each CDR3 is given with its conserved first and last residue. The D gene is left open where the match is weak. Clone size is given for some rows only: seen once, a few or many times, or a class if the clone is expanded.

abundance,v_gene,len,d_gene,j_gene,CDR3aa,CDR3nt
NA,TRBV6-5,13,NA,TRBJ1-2,CASSYDSNYGYTF,TGTGCCAGCAGTTACGACAGTAACTATGGCTACACCTTC
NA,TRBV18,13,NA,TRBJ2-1,CASSPTRGNEQFF,TGTGCCAGCTCACCAACAAGGGGGAATGAGCAGTTCTTC
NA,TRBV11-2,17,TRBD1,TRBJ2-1,CASSPGTVWGRWDEQFF,TGTGCCAGCAGCCCTGGGACAGTCTGGGGGCGATGGGATGAGCAGTTCTTC
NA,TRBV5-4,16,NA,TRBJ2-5,CASSLVVQGFVETQYF,TGTGCCAGCAGCTTGGTCGTTCAGGGATTCGTAGAGACCCAGTACTTC
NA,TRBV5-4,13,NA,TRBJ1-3,CASRRKRGNTIYF,TGTGCCAGCAGGCGGAAGAGAGGAAACACCATATATTTT
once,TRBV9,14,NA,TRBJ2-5,CASSVALAEETQYF,TGTGCCAGCAGCGTAGCTCTGGCTGAAGAGACCCAGTACTTC
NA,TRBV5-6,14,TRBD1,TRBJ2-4,CASSRDREYTIQYF,TGTGCCAGCAGCCGGGACAGGGAGTATACCATTCAGTACTTC
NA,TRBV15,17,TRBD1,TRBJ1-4,CATSRDRYAGGNEKLFF,TGTGCCACCAGCAGAGATCGTTACGCAGGGGGAAATGAAAAACTGTTTTTT
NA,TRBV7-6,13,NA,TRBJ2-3,CASSRRGTDTQYF,TGTGCCAGCAGCCGACGCGGAACAGATACGCAGTATTTT
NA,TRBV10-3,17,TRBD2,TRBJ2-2,CAISVLAGADGSGELFF,TGTGCCATCAGTGTCCTAGCGGGGGCCGACGGGTCCGGGGAGCTGTTTTTT
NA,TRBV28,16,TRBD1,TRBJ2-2,CASTPTGQGVTGELFF,TGTGCCAGCACCCCGACCGGACAGGGGGTCACCGGGGAGCTGTTTTTT
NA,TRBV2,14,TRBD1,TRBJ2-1,CASTPRAGGVEQFF,TGTGCCAGCACTCCCAGGGCAGGGGGCGTTGAGCAGTTCTTC
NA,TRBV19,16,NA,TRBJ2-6,CASSKGGTTGANVLTF,TGTGCCAGTAGTAAAGGGGGTACAACTGGGGCCAACGTCCTGACTTTC
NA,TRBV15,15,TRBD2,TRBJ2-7,CATSRKREVNNEQYF,TGTGCCACCAGCAGGAAGCGGGAGGTAAATAACGAGCAGTACTTC
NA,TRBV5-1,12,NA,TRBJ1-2,CASSTGRYGYTF,TGCGCCAGCAGCACGGGAAGGTACGGCTACACCTTC
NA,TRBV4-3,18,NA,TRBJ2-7,CASSQGIGPIAASYEQYF,TGCGCCAGCAGCCAAGGGATTGGTCCAATAGCGGCCTCCTACGAGCAGTACTTC
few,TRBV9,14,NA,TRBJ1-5,CASSVDGANQPQHF,TGTGCCAGCAGCGTAGATGGGGCGAATCAGCCCCAGCATTTT
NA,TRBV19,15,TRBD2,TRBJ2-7,CASSTVAGGSYEQYF,TGTGCCAGTAGTACCGTAGCGGGAGGGTCCTACGAGCAGTACTTC
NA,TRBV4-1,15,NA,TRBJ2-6,CASSQEASGANVLTF,TGCGCCAGCAGCCAAGAGGCCTCTGGGGCCAACGTCCTGACTTTC
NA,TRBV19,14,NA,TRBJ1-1,CAPRRVGLNTEAFF,TGTGCCCCGCGGCGGGTCGGTCTGAACACTGAAGCTTTCTTT
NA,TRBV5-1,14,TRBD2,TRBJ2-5,CASSPGGREETQYF,TGCGCCAGCAGTCCCGGGGGGAGGGAAGAGACCCAGTACTTC
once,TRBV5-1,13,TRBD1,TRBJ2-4,CASSLATGPDQYF,TGCGCCAGCAGCTTGGCGACAGGGCCGGATCAGTACTTC
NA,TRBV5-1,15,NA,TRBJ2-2,CASSQTTGWTGELFF,TGCGCCAGCAGCCAAACAACAGGGTGGACCGGGGAGCTGTTTTTT
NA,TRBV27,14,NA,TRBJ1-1,CASSFGAANTEAFF,TGTGCCAGCAGTTTTGGGGCGGCGAACACTGAAGCTTTCTTT
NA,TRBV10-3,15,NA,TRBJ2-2,CAITPVQGGTGELFF,TGTGCCATCACCCCCGTACAGGGAGGGACCGGGGAGCTGTTTTTT
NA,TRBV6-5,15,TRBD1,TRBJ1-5,CASSRDLQGDQPQHF,TGTGCCAGCAGCCGCGACCTACAGGGGGACCAGCCCCAGCATTTT
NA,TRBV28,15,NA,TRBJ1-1,CASSRGGAANTEAFF,TGTGCCAGCAGCCGGGGGGGTGCAGCGAACACTGAAGCTTTCTTT
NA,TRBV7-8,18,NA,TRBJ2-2,CASSLVATRGEDTGELFF,TGTGCCAGCAGCTTAGTCGCCACCAGGGGCGAGGACACCGGGGAGCTGTTTTTT
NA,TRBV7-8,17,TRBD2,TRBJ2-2,CASSTSGLAENTGELFF,TGTGCCAGCAGCACCTCCGGACTAGCGGAGAACACCGGGGAGCTGTTTTTT
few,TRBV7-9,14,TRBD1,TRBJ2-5,CASSRGTGQETQYF,TGTGCCAGCAGCCGCGGGACAGGGCAAGAGACCCAGTACTTC
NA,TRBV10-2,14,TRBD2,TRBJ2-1,CASGASGGHNEQFF,TGCGCCAGCGGAGCTAGCGGGGGGCACAATGAGCAGTTCTTC
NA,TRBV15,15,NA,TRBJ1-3,CATSKGQAGGNTIYF,TGTGCCACCAGCAAAGGCCAGGCGGGTGGAAACACCATATATTTT
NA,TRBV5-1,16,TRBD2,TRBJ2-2,CASSLAPGGNTGELFF,TGCGCCAGCAGCTTGGCCCCGGGGGGGAACACCGGGGAGCTGTTTTTT
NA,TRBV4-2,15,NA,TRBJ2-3,CASSQDSGNADTQYF,TGTGCCAGCAGCCAAGATTCAGGGAATGCAGATACGCAGTATTTT
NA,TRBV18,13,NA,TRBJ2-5,CASSPWQQETQYF,TGTGCCAGCTCACCCTGGCAACAAGAGACCCAGTACTTC
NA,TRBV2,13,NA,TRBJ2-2,CASKAGRTGELFF,TGTGCCAGCAAAGCAGGGCGGACCGGGGAGCTGTTTTTT
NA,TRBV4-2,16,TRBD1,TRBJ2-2,CASSPQGGSNTGELFF,TGTGCCAGCAGCCCACAGGGGGGTTCGAACACCGGGGAGCTGTTTTTT
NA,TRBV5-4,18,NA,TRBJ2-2,CASSLDPAGAQNTGELFF,TGTGCCAGCAGCTTGGACCCCGCAGGGGCCCAGAACACCGGGGAGCTGTTTTTT
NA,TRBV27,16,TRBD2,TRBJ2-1,CASTPKATSGKNEQFF,TGTGCCAGCACTCCTAAGGCAACTAGCGGGAAGAATGAGCAGTTCTTC
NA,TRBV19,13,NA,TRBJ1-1,CASTKDRLGEAFF,TGTGCCAGTACTAAAGACAGACTAGGTGAAGCTTTCTTT
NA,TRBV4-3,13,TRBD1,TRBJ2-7,CASSQETGTEQYF,TGCGCCAGCAGCCAAGAGACAGGGACCGAGCAGTACTTC
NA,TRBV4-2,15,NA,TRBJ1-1,CASSDRGAGSTEAFF,TGTGCCAGCAGCGACCGGGGGGCGGGGAGCACTGAAGCTTTCTTT
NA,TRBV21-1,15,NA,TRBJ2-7,CASSMADSGRWDQYF,TGTGCCAGCAGCATGGCGGATAGCGGGAGGTGGGACCAGTACTTC
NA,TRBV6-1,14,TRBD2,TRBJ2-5,CASSRGGVRETQYF,TGTGCCAGCAGCCGGGGGGGGGTCCGGGAGACCCAGTACTTC
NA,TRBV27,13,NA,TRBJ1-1,CASSLGGFSEAFF,TGTGCCAGCAGTTTAGGCGGTTTCTCTGAAGCTTTCTTT
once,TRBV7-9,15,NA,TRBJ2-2,CASASLRANTGELFF,TGTGCCAGCGCTTCCCTCCGCGCCAACACCGGGGAGCTGTTTTTT
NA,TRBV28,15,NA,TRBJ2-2,CASSLAQTNTGELFF,TGTGCCAGCAGTTTGGCCCAGACGAACACCGGGGAGCTGTTTTTT
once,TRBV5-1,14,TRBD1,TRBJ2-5,CASRPTTGGETQYF,TGCGCCAGCAGGCCAACCACAGGGGGGGAGACCCAGTACTTC
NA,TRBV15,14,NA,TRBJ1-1,CATSRAQGDTEAFF,TGTGCCACCAGCAGAGCCCAGGGCGACACTGAAGCTTTCTTT
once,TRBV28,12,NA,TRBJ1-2,CASIGDHYGYTF,TGTGCCAGCATAGGGGATCACTATGGCTACACCTTC
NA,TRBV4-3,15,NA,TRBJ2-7,CASSQGAGVSYEQYF,TGCGCCAGCAGCCAGGGGGCAGGGGTATCCTACGAGCAGTACTTC
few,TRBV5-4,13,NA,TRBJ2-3,CASKVRDTDTQYF,TGTGCCAGCAAAGTCAGGGACACAGATACGCAGTATTTT
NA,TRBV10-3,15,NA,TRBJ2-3,CAISEGGRSTDTQYF,TGTGCCATCAGTGAGGGCGGCCGTAGCACAGATACGCAGTATTTT
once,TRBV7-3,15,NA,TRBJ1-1,CASSSRGQRNTEAFF,TGTGCCAGCAGCTCCCGGGGACAAAGGAACACTGAAGCTTTCTTT
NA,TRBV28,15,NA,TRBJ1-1,CASSLDTGLPTEAFF,TGTGCCAGCAGCCTTGATACAGGGCTACCCACTGAAGCTTTCTTT
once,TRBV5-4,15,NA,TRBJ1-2,CASSPPLAGGDGYTF,TGTGCCAGCAGCCCCCCTCTGGCAGGCGGGGATGGCTACACCTTC